Listed here are 12 T cell receptor beta chains from one sample, sequenced in a study of OX40 agonist ivuxolimab in advanced cancers. Libraries were built with the immunoSEQ multiplex PCR assay. The table was pulled from immuneACCESS by TCRdb, which kept in-frame rearrangements only. Such tables lose some clones; where checked, under half of the loss comes from unresolved V genes, and the rest has no known cause. This sample gives 50,000 or so clones in total; over 75% of them show up just once. Over 0.6% of the sample is taken by the ten largest. Sequencing was performed on CD4+ or CD8+ T cells sorted from blood, taken in a trial of the OX40 agonist ivuxolimab. These TCRs come from an adult with an advanced solid tumor such as melanoma, head and neck, liver or kidney cancer.

J is TRBJ1-1 and V is TRBV11-2; D gene uncertain. CDR1 SGHAT and CDR2 FQNNGV come from the germline V gene. The ends were cut back, 0 bases at V and 11 bases at J, with 10 bases in the middle. This CDR3 comprises 12 residues. The CDR3 region is CASSLDRPWAFF. CDR3 nucleotide sequence: TGTGCCAGCAGCTTAGATCGGCCGTGGGCTTTCTTT.

The chain couples TRBV10-3 to TRBJ2-5; 9 bases map to TRBD2. Germline assignment: CDR1 ENHRY and CDR2 SYGVKD. This CDR3 is built from 14 residues. V shed 8 bases and J 1 base; nucleotides not matched to a gene: 5. As DNA, the CDR3 is TGTGCCATCGGGACTAGCCCGACCCAAGAGACCCAGTACTTC. Translation gives CAIGTSPTQETQYF.

J is TRBJ1-2 and V is TRBV5-6; D uncertain. V was trimmed by 1 base and J by 5 bases, leaving 12 bases between them. Germline lookup yields CDR1 SGHDT and CDR2 YYEEEE. This CDR3 comprises 14 residues. The CDR3 nucleotides read TGTGCCAGCAGCTTGACGGGGTCGTCGTATGGCTACACCTTC. The encoded protein is CASSLTGSSYGYTF.

The chain recombines TRBV7-6 with TRBJ2-1, with D possibly being TRBD1 or TRBD2 (5 bases each). CDR3 length: 11 amino acids. Germline assignment: CDR1 SGHVS and CDR2 FNYEAQ. Between the trimmed V and J ends, which lost 5 bases and 10 bases, there was a span of 9 bases. CDR3 protein: CASSRGPEQFF. In DNA, the CDR3 is TGTGCCAGCAGCCGGGGACCGGAGCAGTTCTTC.

The chain joins TRBV12-5 to TRBJ1-5; D not resolved. CDR1 is LGHNT, CDR2 FRNRAP, per germline. The CDR3 loop spans 14 amino acids. The V end was cut by 2 bases, the J end by 5 bases, with 10 bases between. The CDR3 spells CASGLNQNYQPQHF. In DNA form, the CDR3 reads TGTGCTAGTGGTTTGAACCAGAACTATCAGCCCCAGCATTTT.

The rearrangement joins TRBV14 to TRBJ2-5; no firm D call. The ends were cut back, 0 bases at V and 7 bases at J, with 9 bases in the middle. Germline V lookup: CDR1 SGHDN, CDR2 FVKESK. The CDR3 covers 13 residues. The CDR3 nucleotides read TGTGCCAGCAGCCAAGATCTAGTCGGGACCCAGTACTTC. Amino acids: CASSQDLVGTQYF.

The chain employs TRBV5-4 and TRBJ2-5, with 10 bases matching TRBD2. The CDR3 consists of 15 residues. The junction had 8 bases not matched to a gene; V was cut back by 4 bases and J by 5 bases. Germline V gene lookup returns CDR1 SGHNT and CDR2 YYREEE (reference sequence). The CDR3 DNA reads TGTGCCAGCAGCGATCAGCGGGGGGGCCGGGAGACCCAGTACTTC. Protein sequence: CASSDQRGGRETQYF. Complete variable domain (other parts from reference TRBV5-4 and TRBJ2-5): ETGVTQSPTHLIKTRGQQVTLRCSSQSGHNTVSWYQQALGQGPQFIFQYYREEENGRGNFPPRFSGLQFPNYSSELNVNALELDDSALYLCASSDQRGGRETQYFGPGTRLLVL.

The V gene is TRBV6-6, the J gene TRBJ2-1; D is unresolved. This CDR3 is built from 12 residues. Germline loops: CDR1 MNHNY, CDR2 SVGAGI (reference sequence). V lost 2 bases, J lost 9 bases, and 8 bases lay in between. The CDR3 nucleotides read TGTGCCAGCAGTTACGTGGTCCGTGAGCAGTTCTTC. Protein: CASSYVVREQFF.

The J gene is TRBJ2-7, the V gene TRBV7-2; TRBD1 agrees at 12 bases. Germline V gives CDR1 SGHTA, CDR2 FQGNSA. The CDR3 has 14 amino acids. Germline trimming cut 4 bases from V and 2 bases from J; bases unmatched to any gene: 0. The CDR3 loop is CASSWDRGPYEQYF. Written as DNA, the CDR3 is TGTGCCAGCAGCTGGGACAGGGGGCCCTACGAGCAGTACTTC. Drawing the rest from reference TRBV7-2 and TRBJ2-7, the complete variable domain is GAGVSQSPSNKVTEKGKDVELRCDPISGHTALYWYRQSLGQGLEFLIYFQGNSAPDKSGLPSDRFSAERTGGSVSTLTIQRTQQEDSAVYLCASSWDRGPYEQYFGPGTRLTVT.

The chain employs TRBV11-2 and TRBJ2-3; no reliable D call. The germline V and J ends were trimmed by 4 bases and 6 bases, with 8 bases remaining between them. The CDR3 has 12 residues. Germline lookup yields CDR1 SGHAT and CDR2 FQNNGV. CDR3 bases: TGTGCCAGCAGCTCTGGTCTGGATACGCAGTATTTT. This encodes CASSSGLDTQYF.

The sample holds one count of this clone. The chain uses TRBV29-1 and TRBJ1-5; D possibly corresponds to TRBD1 (6 bases). The CDR3 covers 13 residues. Germline CDR1 reads SQVTM; CDR2 reads ANQGSEA. V was cut by 4 bases and J by 5 bases, with 12 bases left in between. CDR3 residues: CSVVGHRDQPQHF. The CDR3 bases are TGCAGCGTTGTGGGACACCGTGATCAGCCCCAGCATTTT.

The chain couples TRBV29-1 to TRBJ1-1; D remains unclear. Trimming took 5 bases from V and 1 from J, leaving 14 bases between them. CDR1 is SQVTM, CDR2 ANQGSEA, per germline. The CDR3 runs 14 residues. CDR3 sequence (DNA): TGCAGCGTTTCCTTTGGCCATAGGAACACTGAAGCTTTCTTT. Its translation: CSVSFGHRNTEAFF.